The next 5 T cell receptor beta chains were all read from a single sample in a study of blood T cell repertoires in COVID-19. Assay used: immunoSEQ multiplex PCR; TCRdb lists only in-frame clones, some missing. Seen here are more than 100,000 clones, approximately 87% observed once, and the top ten hold approximately 3.6%. The specimen was peripheral blood. Source of these receptors: an older woman with acute or convalescent COVID-19.

The chain employs TRBV28 and TRBJ1-2, with D perhaps matching TRBD1 (6 bases). The germline V gene has CDR1 MDHEN and CDR2 SYDVKM. Trimming cost V 8 bases and J 8 bases, with 21 bases left between them. The CDR3 is 14 amino acids. Here the CDR3 reads CASQGAGVLFGYTF. CDR3 nucleotide sequence: TGTGCCAGCCAAGGGGCAGGGGTATTATTCGGCTACACCTTC.

This sequence joins TRBV3-1 (or the pseudogene TRBV3-2) and TRBJ1-1, with D unclear. Trimming took off 0 bases at V and 6 bases at J, with 5 bases between the two ends. This CDR3 contains 12 residues. Germline V gene sequence: CDR1 LGHDT, CDR2 YNNKEL (reference sequence). The CDR3 coding sequence is TGTGCCAGCAGCCAAGAGGGCCCTGAAGCTTTCTTT. Encoded protein: CASSQEGPEAFF.

This sequence joins TRBV11-2 and TRBJ1-5; D remains ambiguous. Germline assignment: CDR1 SGHAT and CDR2 FQNNGV. Trimming pared 0 bases from V and 7 bases from J, leaving 10 bases between. The CDR3 covers 14 residues. DNA of the CDR3: TGTGCCAGCAGCTTAGAGGGAGTGAGGCAGCCCCAGCATTTT. Protein: CASSLEGVRQPQHF.

The chain combines TRBV6-1 with TRBJ1-2; 7 nucleotides agree with TRBD1. With V trimmed by 1 base and J by 3 bases, 8 bases remained unmatched. Germline loops: CDR1 MNHNS, CDR2 SASEGT. The CDR3 has 16 residues. CDR3 sequence: CASSEGRGRWDYGYTF. The CDR3 DNA sequence: TGTGCCAGCAGTGAAGGGAGGGGGCGGTGGGACTATGGCTACACCTTC.

A single count supports this clone. The V call is TRBV6-5, the J call TRBJ2-2; 7 bases agree with TRBD2. Germline trimming cut 2 bases from V and 4 bases from J; bases unmatched to any gene: 7. The CDR3 totals 16 residues. The germline V gene has CDR1 MNHEY and CDR2 SVGAGI. The CDR3 sequence is CASSYAGTTFTGELFF. CDR3 DNA: TGTGCCAGCAGTTACGCTGGGACTACATTCACCGGGGAGCTGTTTTTT.